This T cell receptor beta chain was obtained from a study of T-cell reconstitution after alpha-beta-depleted transplantation in children. Unique molecular identifiers tagged the TCRbeta library. TCRdb analysed the PCR reads with MiXCR anew, one entry per CDR3 protein. The sample shows 500,000 or so distinct CDR3 sequences, about 33% of them seen only once. The CDR3 is made up of 12 amino acids. The V gene lost 2 bases and the J gene lost 10 bases, with 9 bases spanning the gap. Germline loops: CDR1 ENHRY, CDR2 SYGVKD. The receptor's source is a human donor who donated a stem cell graft to a child with aplastic anemia. The chain is built from TRBV10-3 and TRBJ2-1, with D perhaps matching TRBD1 (6 bases). The starting material was PBMCs from the stem cell graft donor, obtained from the stem cell graft. CDR3 bases: TGTGCCATCAGTGAGGGGGGCGGAGAGCAGTTCTTC. Translated, it gives CAISEGGGEQFF.